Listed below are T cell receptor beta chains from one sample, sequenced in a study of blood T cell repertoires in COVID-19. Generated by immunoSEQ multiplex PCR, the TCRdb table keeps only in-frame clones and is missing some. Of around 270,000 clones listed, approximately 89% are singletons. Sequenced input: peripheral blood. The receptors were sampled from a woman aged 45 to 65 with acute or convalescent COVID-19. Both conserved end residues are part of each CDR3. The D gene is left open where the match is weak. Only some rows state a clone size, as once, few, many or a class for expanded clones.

CDR3: CASRQGSNQPQHF
DNA: TGTGCCAGCAGACAGGGAAGCAATCAGCCCCAGCATTTT
V: TRBV28
size: NA
D: NA
J: TRBJ1-5

CDR3: CASSLEGVRGGYTF
DNA: TGTGCCAGCAGCTTAGAAGGGGTCAGGGGTGGCTACACCTTC
V: TRBV7-9
size: NA
D: NA
J: TRBJ1-2

CDR3: CASSLGGQGNTEAFF
DNA: TGCGCCAGCAGCTTGGGAGGACAGGGCAACACTGAAGCTTTCTTT
V: TRBV5-1
size: NA
D: TRBD1
J: TRBJ1-1

CDR3: CASSQYRDRAASYEQYF
DNA: TGTGCCAGCAGCCAATACCGGGACAGGGCCGCTTCCTACGAGCAGTACTTC
V: TRBV27
size: NA
D: TRBD1
J: TRBJ2-7

CDR3: CSVRGAESYEQYF
DNA: TGCAGCGTTCGGGGGGCAGAGAGCTACGAGCAGTACTTC
V: TRBV29-1
size: NA
D: NA
J: TRBJ2-7

CDR3: CASSLRVFNQPQHF
DNA: TGTGCCAGCAGCTTGCGGGTTTTCAATCAGCCCCAGCATTTT
V: TRBV5-5
size: few
D: NA
J: TRBJ1-5

CDR3: CASSYSGRAWETQYF
DNA: TGTGCCAGCAGTTATAGCGGGAGGGCCTGGGAGACCCAGTACTTC
V: TRBV5-6
size: NA
D: TRBD2
J: TRBJ2-5

CDR3: CASSSGRDYTQYF
DNA: TGTGCCAGCAGCTCCGGGAGGGACTATACGCAGTATTTT
V: TRBV5-6
size: NA
D: TRBD2
J: TRBJ2-3

CDR3: CASSEAAAPNTGELFF
DNA: TGTGCCAGCAGTGAAGCTGCGGCCCCGAACACCGGGGAGCTGTTTTTT
V: TRBV25-1
size: NA
D: NA
J: TRBJ2-2

CDR3: CASSKDGGLAPPDTQYF
DNA: TGTGCCAGCAGCAAAGATGGGGGACTAGCGCCCCCAGATACGCAGTATTTT
V: TRBV21-1
size: NA
D: NA
J: TRBJ2-3

CDR3: CASSQVGGRASNTEAFF
DNA: TGTGCCAGCAGCCAAGTGGGGGGACGGGCTTCGAACACTGAAGCTTTCTTT
V: TRBV3-1/TRBV3-2
size: NA
D: NA
J: TRBJ1-1

CDR3: CASSLQGAGAKNIQYF
DNA: TGTGCCAGCAGCTTACAGGGGGCAGGGGCCAAAAACATTCAGTACTTC
V: TRBV7-3
size: NA
D: TRBD1
J: TRBJ2-4

CDR3: CASSPGSSYEQYF
DNA: TGCGCCAGCAGCCCCGGGAGTAGTTACGAGCAGTACTTC
V: TRBV5-1
size: NA
D: NA
J: TRBJ2-7

CDR3: CASSPRQGASNQPQHF
DNA: TGTGCCAGCTCACCGAGACAGGGAGCTAGCAATCAGCCCCAGCATTTT
V: TRBV18
size: once
D: TRBD1
J: TRBJ1-5

CDR3: CASSLGTGGNTEAFF
DNA: TGTGCCAGCAGCTTAGGGACAGGGGGAAACACTGAAGCTTTCTTT
V: TRBV7-8
size: NA
D: TRBD1
J: TRBJ1-1

CDR3: CASSQGGGRVYNSPLHF
DNA: TGTGCCAGCAGCCAAGGAGGCGGGCGGGTTTATAATTCACCCCTCCACTTT
V: TRBV3-1/TRBV3-2
size: NA
D: NA
J: TRBJ1-6

CDR3: CASSWSSYNSPLHF
DNA: TGTGCCAGCAGCTGGAGCTCCTATAATTCACCCCTCCACTTT
V: TRBV11-1
size: few
D: NA
J: TRBJ1-6

CDR3: CASSKTGTGDLQETQYF
DNA: TGTGCCAGCAGTAAGACCGGGACAGGGGACCTCCAAGAGACCCAGTACTTC
V: TRBV27
size: NA
D: TRBD1
J: TRBJ2-5

CDR3: CASSHGQRLVETQYF
DNA: TGCGCCAGCAGCCATGGACAGCGCCTGGTAGAGACCCAGTACTTC
V: TRBV4-1
size: NA
D: NA
J: TRBJ2-5

CDR3: CASSRSGRAYEQYF
DNA: TGTGCCAGCAGCCGTAGCGGGAGGGCCTACGAGCAGTACTTC
V: TRBV6-5
size: NA
D: TRBD2
J: TRBJ2-7

CDR3: CATSRPPGGVRAVYEQYF
DNA: TGTGCCACCAGCAGACCACCTGGGGGGGTCAGGGCGGTCTACGAGCAGTACTTC
V: TRBV15
size: once
D: TRBD2
J: TRBJ2-7

CDR3: CASSQGGGYNSPLHF
DNA: TGCGCCAGCAGCCAAGGAGGAGGTTACAATTCACCCCTCCACTTT
V: TRBV4-1
size: NA
D: NA
J: TRBJ1-6

CDR3: CASSPGLADRGEQFF
DNA: TGTGCCAGCAGCCCGGGACTAGCGGATCGGGGTGAGCAGTTCTTC
V: TRBV11-2
size: once
D: TRBD2
J: TRBJ2-1

CDR3: CASSVTGGPYYEQYF
DNA: TGTGCCAGCAGCGTAACAGGGGGCCCATACTACGAGCAGTACTTC
V: TRBV9
size: NA
D: TRBD1
J: TRBJ2-7

CDR3: CASSQSGSPGNTIYF
DNA: TGTGCCAGCAGCCAATCGGGGAGTCCGGGAAACACCATATATTTT
V: TRBV16
size: NA
D: NA
J: TRBJ1-3

CDR3: CASSRTSVRDTQYF
DNA: TGTGCCAGCAGCCGGACTAGCGTTAGAGATACGCAGTATTTT
V: TRBV7-2
size: once
D: TRBD2
J: TRBJ2-3

CDR3: CASSLGQGAFQETQYF
DNA: TGTGCCAGCAGTTTGGGACAGGGGGCATTCCAAGAGACCCAGTACTTC
V: TRBV28
size: NA
D: TRBD1
J: TRBJ2-5

CDR3: CASSRKGTGELFF
DNA: TGTGCCAGCAGCAGAAAGGGGACCGGGGAGCTGTTTTTT
V: TRBV7-3
size: NA
D: NA
J: TRBJ2-2

CDR3: CASSSYGGSGGNNEQFF
DNA: TGTGCCAGCAGCTCGTATGGAGGCAGCGGGGGTAACAATGAGCAGTTCTTC
V: TRBV7-3
size: NA
D: TRBD2
J: TRBJ2-1

CDR3: CASSSVTNTLSYNEQFF
DNA: TGTGCCAGCAGCTCGGTTACCAATACCCTCTCCTACAATGAGCAGTTCTTC
V: TRBV5-4
size: NA
D: NA
J: TRBJ2-1

CDR3: CASSYDRGGTGELFF
DNA: TGCGCCAGCAGCTACGACAGGGGAGGGACCGGGGAGCTGTTTTTT
V: TRBV5-1
size: NA
D: NA
J: TRBJ2-2

CDR3: CSVAGTSGGTDTQYF
DNA: TGCAGCGTTGCCGGGACTAGCGGCGGCACAGATACGCAGTATTTT
V: TRBV29-1
size: NA
D: TRBD2
J: TRBJ2-3

CDR3: CASSPRASTDTQYF
DNA: TGTGCCAGCAGCCCCAGGGCCTCGACAGATACGCAGTATTTT
V: TRBV9
size: few
D: NA
J: TRBJ2-3